The clone carrying this TCR beta chain was seen a few times. What it binds is not known. CDR1 and CDR2 (germline): MDHEN, SYDVKM. Trimming stripped 10 bases from V and 7 bases from J, with 17 bases between. The CDR3 has 13 residues. No patient received treatment before thyroid surgery. The data originate from a study of metastatic and nonmetastatic thyroid tumors. Overall study: Repertoire data that came from the blood and tumor or nodule tissue of malignant and benign thyroid patients were compared. Study-level results: Reported TCR beta diversity, measured in blood and tumor, was significantly higher for malignant thyroid tumors than for benign nodules.

Study processing details: Variation in CDR3 across clinicopathological groups served as the basis for constructing a distant-metastasis classifier in papillary thyroid cancer. TCRdb re-called the PCR reads with MiXCR. TCRdb's processing, not the study's, gives the V and J calls here. The table has 20,000 to 30,000 clones, 20% to 25% seen once. This rearrangement joins TRBV28 to TRBJ2-1, with a weak D call TRBD2 (5 bases). Sequenced material: blood. This sequence originates from a male donor with papillary thyroid cancer or a benign thyroid nodule (not recorded which). Some clones in this sample may be carry-over from other donors' samples. The CDR3 sequence: CAIRLGRGNEQFF. In DNA form, the CDR3 reads TGTGCCATCAGACTCGGACGGGGTAATGAGCAGTTCTTC.